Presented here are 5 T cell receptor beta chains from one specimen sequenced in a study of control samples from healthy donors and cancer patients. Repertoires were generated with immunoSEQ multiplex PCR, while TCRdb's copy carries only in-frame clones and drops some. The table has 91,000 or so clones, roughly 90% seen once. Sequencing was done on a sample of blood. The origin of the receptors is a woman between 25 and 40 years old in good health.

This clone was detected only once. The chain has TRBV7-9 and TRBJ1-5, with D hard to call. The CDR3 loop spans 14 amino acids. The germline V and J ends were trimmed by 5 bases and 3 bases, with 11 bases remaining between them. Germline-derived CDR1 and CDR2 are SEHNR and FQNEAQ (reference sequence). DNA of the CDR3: TGTGCCAGCAGCACGAACACCTACAATCAGCCCCAGCATTTT. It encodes CASSTNTYNQPQHF.

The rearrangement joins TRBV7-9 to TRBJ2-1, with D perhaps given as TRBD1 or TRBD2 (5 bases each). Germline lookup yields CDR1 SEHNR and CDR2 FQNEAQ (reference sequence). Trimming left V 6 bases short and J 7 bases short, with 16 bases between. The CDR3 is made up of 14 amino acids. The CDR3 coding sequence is TGTGCCAGCAGAATGGGGGATCTGCGGAATGAGCAGTTCTTC. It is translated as CASRMGDLRNEQFF.

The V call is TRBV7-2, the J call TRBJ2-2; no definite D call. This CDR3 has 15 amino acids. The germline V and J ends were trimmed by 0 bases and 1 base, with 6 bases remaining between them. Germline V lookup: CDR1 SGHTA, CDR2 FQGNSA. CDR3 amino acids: CASSLASLNTGELFF. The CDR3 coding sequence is TGTGCCAGCAGCTTAGCTAGCTTGAACACCGGGGAGCTGTTTTTT.

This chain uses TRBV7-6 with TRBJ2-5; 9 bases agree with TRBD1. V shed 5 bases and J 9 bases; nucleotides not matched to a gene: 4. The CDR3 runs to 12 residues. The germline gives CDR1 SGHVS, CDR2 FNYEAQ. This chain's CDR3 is CASSHGQGPQYF. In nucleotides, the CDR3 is TGTGCCAGCAGCCACGGACAGGGGCCCCAGTACTTC. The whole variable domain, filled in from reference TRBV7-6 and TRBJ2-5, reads GAGVSQSPRYKVTKRGQDVALRCDPISGHVSLYWYRQALGQGPEFLTYFNYEAQQDKSGLPNDRFSAERPEGSISTLTIQRTEQRDSAMYRCASSHGQGPQYFGPGTRLLVL.

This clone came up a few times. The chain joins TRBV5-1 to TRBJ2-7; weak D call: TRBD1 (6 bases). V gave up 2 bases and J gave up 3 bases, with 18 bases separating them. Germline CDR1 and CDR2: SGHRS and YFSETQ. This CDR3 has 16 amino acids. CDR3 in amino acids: CASSLGRGTPGYEQYF. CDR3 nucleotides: TGCGCCAGCAGCTTAGGTAGGGGGACACCCGGCTACGAGCAGTACTTC.